The next 22 T cell receptor beta chains were all read from a single sample in a study of vaccination effects on CD4 cells after COVID-19. The repertoire was sequenced with immunoSEQ multiplex PCR; TCRdb's copy has only in-frame clones and lacks some. The sample lists around 71,000 clones, approximately 70% occurring once. Under the ViraFEST assay, PBMC were stimulated with viral peptide pools so that antigen-specific CD4+ T cells expanded. Sequencing was performed afterwards. Subsequent to less than eleven days of culture, CD4+ T cells were isolated. Nucleocapsid antibodies were negative in the vaccine recipients, who had never had SARS-CoV-2 infection. No antigens are known for them. The material was CD4+ T cells from PBMCs cultured with HCoV-OC43 spike peptides, obtained before COVID-19 vaccination. Described subset: HCoV-OC43 spike overlapping peptide pool stimulation. The source is a human donor who received a COVID-19 vaccine.

The rearrangement links TRBV18 to TRBJ1-2; 9 nucleotides align to TRBD1. The CDR3 contains 15 residues. V lost 3 bases to trimming and J lost 3 bases; unmatched junction nucleotides: 5. CDR1 and CDR2 from the germline V gene are KGHSH and LQKENI. The CDR3 DNA is TGTGCCAGCTCACCCTGGACAGGGGTTCACTATGGCTACACCTTC. This translates into CASSPWTGVHYGYTF.

This sequence joins TRBV18 and TRBJ2-7; no reliable D call. The CDR3 has 16 amino acids. V was shortened by 4 bases and J by 0 bases, with 16 bases between the two germline ends. Germline CDR1 KGHSH, CDR2 LQKENI. The CDR3 sequence: CASSQGLGTPSYEQYV. The CDR3 DNA follows: TGTGCCAGCTCACAGGGCCTCGGAACACCCTCCTACGAGCAGTACGTC.

The chain employs TRBV2 and TRBJ1-4, with 7 bases that match TRBD1. There are 14 residues in the CDR3. V shed 6 bases and J 7 bases; nucleotides not matched to a gene: 8. Per the germline V gene, CDR1 is SNHLY and CDR2 is FYNNEI. The CDR3 DNA reads as TGTGCCAGCAGATTGGAGGGGGCGGTTGAAAAACTGTTTTTT. Translating it yields CASRLEGAVEKLFF.

This clone was seen a single time. The DNA of the CDR3 is TGTGCCACCAGTGATTTGTTACAGGGGGGAGAGACCCAGTACTTC. This encodes CATSDLLQGGETQYF. The chain has TRBV24-1 and TRBJ2-5, with 8 positions matching TRBD1. Germline trimming cut 0 bases from V and 4 bases from J; bases unmatched to any gene: 3. CDR1 is KGHDR, CDR2 SFDVKD, per germline. CDR3 length: 15 amino acids.

V usage is TRBV29-1 and J usage is TRBJ2-3; TRBD2 is a possible D gene (5 bases). This CDR3 is 14 amino acids long. Germline CDR1 SQVTM, CDR2 ANQGSEA. V was clipped by 7 bases and J by 4 bases, with 18 bases between them. CDR3 DNA sequence: TGCAGCGCGAGAGATGAGGGTGAGCCAGATACGCAGTATTTT. This gives the protein CSARDEGEPDTQYF.

CDR3 nucleotide sequence: TGTGCCAGCAGCCCCCCGGGACAGCTGAACACTGAAGCTTTCTTT. Encoded protein: CASSPPGQLNTEAFF. V is TRBV5-4 and J is TRBJ1-1, with 7 bases matching TRBD1. V trimming: 4 bases; J trimming: 0 bases; junction bases outside the gene matches: 6. CDR3 length equals 15 residues. CDR1 is SGHNT, CDR2 YYREEE, per germline (reference sequence).

The V gene is TRBV28, the J gene TRBJ1-1, with unresolved D. Germline V gene lookup returns CDR1 MDHEN and CDR2 SYDVKM. The CDR3 length is 16 residues. V lost 5 bases and J lost 5, with 21 bases in between. CDR3 nucleotides: TGTGCCAGCAGTCCTATGCGGGTGGGGAAACCTACTGAAGCTTTCTTT. It is translated as CASSPMRVGKPTEAFF. Together with reference TRBV28 and TRBJ1-1, the CDR3 gives the full variable domain: DVKVTQSSRYLVKRTGEKVFLECVQDMDHENMFWYRQDPGLGLRLIYFSYDVKMKEKGDIPEGYSVSREKKERFSLILESASTNQTSMYLCASSPMRVGKPTEAFFGQGTRLTVV.

V is TRBV1 and J is TRBJ1-5; no DNA check was done on the table's D call, TRBD1. TRBV1 is recorded as a pseudogene. This CDR3 spans 14 amino acids. As DNA, the CDR3 is TGCACCAGCATCAGGGGACAGGACAATCAGCCCCAGCATTTT. Residues: CTSIRGQDNQPQHF.

V and J are TRBV28 and TRBJ2-3, with TRBD2 as a possible D gene (5 bases). The CDR3 spans 14 residues. Between the trimmed V and J ends, which lost 3 bases and 6 bases, there was a span of 13 bases. Germline lookup yields CDR1 MDHEN and CDR2 SYDVKM. This CDR3 is CASSLSLATDTQYF. CDR3 sequence (DNA): TGTGCCAGCAGTTTGAGTCTAGCAACCGATACGCAGTATTTT.

The J gene is TRBJ1-2, the V gene TRBV19; a weak D match, TRBD1 (5 bases). V was shortened by 4 bases and J by 5 bases, with 17 bases between the two germline ends. The CDR3 consists of 15 residues. Per germline, CDR1 LNHDA and CDR2 SQIVND (reference sequence). CDR3 in amino acids: CASSTAGQDRYGYTF. The CDR3 nucleotides are TGTGCCAGTAGTACTGCAGGACAAGACCGATATGGCTACACCTTC.

The chain carries TRBV5-1 and TRBJ2-6; D is unclear. V shed 0 bases and J shed 4 bases, with 8 bases lying between them. Germline lookup yields CDR1 SGHRS and CDR2 YFSETQ. The length of the CDR3 is 15 residues. Written as DNA, the CDR3 is TGCGCCAGCAGCTTGGCGGATACCGGGGCCAACGTCCTGACTTTC. Residues: CASSLADTGANVLTF.

V and J are TRBV6-6 and TRBJ1-4; tentatively, D is TRBD1 (5 bases). This CDR3 has 14 amino acids. Trimming removed 5 bases at V and 8 bases at J, with 15 bases between. Germline lookup yields CDR1 MNHNY and CDR2 SVGAGI (reference sequence). The CDR3 spells CASSRLGETEKLFF. The CDR3, as DNA: TGTGCCAGCAGTCGGCTAGGGGAAACGGAAAAACTGTTTTTT.

The chain uses TRBV2 and TRBJ1-5; no definite D call. V was pared by 2 bases and J by 1 base, with 12 bases between. This CDR3 spans 16 amino acids. The germline gives CDR1 SNHLY, CDR2 FYNNEI. CDR3 protein: CASSEPVGGSNQPQHF. CDR3 nucleotides: TGTGCCAGCAGTGAACCGGTGGGAGGGAGCAATCAGCCCCAGCATTTT.

V usage is TRBV7-8 and J usage is TRBJ2-2; D unclear. Trimming removed 1 base at V and 1 base at J, with 7 bases between. Per germline, CDR1 SGHVS and CDR2 FQNEAQ. There are 15 residues in the CDR3. As DNA, the CDR3 is TGTGCCAGCAGCTTAGTGGAGCGGAACACCGGGGAGCTGTTTTTT. Protein sequence: CASSLVERNTGELFF.

This chain links TRBV28 with TRBJ1-2, with D tentatively TRBD1 (6 bases). CDR3 length: 13 residues. Germline CDR1 and CDR2: MDHEN and SYDVKM. Trimming pared 7 bases from V and 12 bases from J, leaving 21 bases between. CDR3 loop: CASKRGTPSDDTF. For the CDR3, the DNA is TGTGCCAGCAAACGAGGGACACCATCGGACGACACCTTC.

The V gene is TRBV24-1, the J gene TRBJ1-1, with D tentatively TRBD1 (6 bases). Germline V CDR1 and CDR2: KGHDR, SFDVKD. Deletions cut 2 bases from V and 6 bases from J, with 12 bases between. CDR3 size: 14 residues. The DNA of the CDR3 is TGTGCCACCAGTGATTCCACAGGGTCCCCTGAAGCTTTCTTT. It translates to CATSDSTGSPEAFF.

This clone appeared a few times. V and J are TRBV2 and TRBJ2-2; no definite D call. Germline V gene data show CDR1 as SNHLY and CDR2 as FYNNEI. This CDR3 comprises 13 residues. V lost 7 bases and J 1 base, leaving 7 bases between the germline ends. CDR3 residues: CASTVRNTGELFF. CDR3 DNA: TGTGCCAGCACGGTCAGGAACACCGGGGAGCTGTTTTTT.

This clone has just a few counts. The rearrangement uses TRBV10-2 and TRBJ1-3; 12 bases are shared with TRBD1. The CDR3 runs to 12 residues. J gave up 7 bases and V 8 bases, and 0 bases lay outside the gene matches. Germline V gives CDR1 WSHSY, CDR2 SAAADI. CDR3 residues: CASGTGGNTIYF. In nucleotides, the CDR3 is TGCGCCAGCGGGACAGGGGGCAACACCATATATTTT.

The chain joins TRBV30 to TRBJ1-3; D uncertain. Trimming pared 1 base from V and 0 bases from J, leaving 4 bases between. The CDR3 length is 13 residues. The germline V gene has CDR1 GTSNPN and CDR2 SVGIG (reference sequence). CDR3 amino acids: CAWSAGSGNTIYF. The CDR3 DNA reads as TGTGCCTGGAGTGCCGGCTCTGGAAACACCATATATTTT.

The chain employs TRBV5-1 and TRBJ2-5, with 9 nucleotides matching TRBD2. Germline V gene sequence: CDR1 SGHRS, CDR2 YFSETQ. This CDR3 region has 15 residues. J was trimmed by 5 bases and V by 7 bases; bases with no gene match: 12. CDR3 nucleotides: TGCGCCAGCTCCTCTGGGGCGGGGGGGCAGGAGACCCAGTACTTC. Protein: CASSSGAGGQETQYF.

This rearrangement joins TRBV10-3 to TRBJ2-5; D call uncertain. V was clipped by 9 bases and J by 3 bases, with 11 bases between them. The CDR3 sequence is 12 residues long. CDR1 is ENHRY and CDR2 is SYGVKD in the germline V gene. The CDR3 DNA reads TGTGCCATTGCCCGTTCCGAAGAGACCCAGTACTTC. Protein product: CAIARSEETQYF.

This clone was counted between two and nine times. Different DNA sequences within this sample yield the same CDR3. The rearrangement links TRBV28 to TRBJ1-2; D uncertain. Trimming took 3 bases from V and 5 from J, leaving 4 bases between them. Germline CDR1 reads MDHEN; CDR2 reads SYDVKM. The CDR3 spans 11 residues. CDR3 sequence reads: CASSFNYGYTF. The CDR3 bases are TGTGCCAGCAGTTTTAATTATGGCTACACCTTC.